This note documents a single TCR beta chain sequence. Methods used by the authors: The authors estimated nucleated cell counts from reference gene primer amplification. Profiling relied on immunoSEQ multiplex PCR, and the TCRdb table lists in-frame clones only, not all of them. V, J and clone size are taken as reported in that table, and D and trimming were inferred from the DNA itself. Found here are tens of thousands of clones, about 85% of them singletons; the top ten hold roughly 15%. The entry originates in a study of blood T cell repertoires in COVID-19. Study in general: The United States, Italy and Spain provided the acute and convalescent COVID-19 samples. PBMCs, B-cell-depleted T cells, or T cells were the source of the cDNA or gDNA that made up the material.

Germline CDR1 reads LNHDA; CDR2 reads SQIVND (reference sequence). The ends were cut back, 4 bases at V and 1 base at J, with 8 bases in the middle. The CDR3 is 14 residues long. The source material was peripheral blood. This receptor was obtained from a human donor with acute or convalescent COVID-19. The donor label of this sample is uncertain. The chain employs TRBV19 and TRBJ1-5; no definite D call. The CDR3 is CASSTPRSNQPQHF. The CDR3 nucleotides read TGTGCCAGTAGTACCCCCAGGAGCAATCAGCCCCAGCATTTT.